This passage covers 27 T cell receptor beta chains from one sample sequenced in a study of OX40 agonist ivuxolimab in advanced cancers. TCRdb's copy holds only in-frame clones and misses some; the assay was immunoSEQ multiplex PCR. The sample includes fewer than 60,000 clones, less than 90% seen only once; the top ten take roughly 0.76%. This material consisted of CD4+ or CD8+ T cells sorted from blood, taken in a trial of the OX40 agonist ivuxolimab. The source of these receptors is an adult with an advanced solid tumor such as melanoma, head and neck, liver or kidney cancer.

V usage is TRBV27 and J usage is TRBJ2-1, with 7 bases fitting TRBD1. Germline CDR1 and CDR2: MNHEY and SMNVEV (reference sequence). CDR3 length equals 15 residues. The ends lost 5 bases at V and 3 bases at J; junction bases unmatched: 7. The CDR3 DNA is TGTGCCAGCAGTACAGGACAGGATTACTACAATGAGCAGTTCTTC. Translating it yields CASSTGQDYYNEQFF.

The gene calls are TRBV11-2 and TRBJ1-3, with TRBD1 as a possible D gene (5 bases). This CDR3 has 14 residues. The V end was cut by 2 bases, the J end by 7 bases, with 12 bases between. From germline, CDR1 is SGHAT and CDR2 FQNNGV. CDR3 nucleotides: TGTGCCAGCAGCTTAAGGACAATCGGCAACACCATATATTTT. Translating it yields CASSLRTIGNTIYF.

V usage is TRBV7-9 and J usage is TRBJ2-1; D is possibly TRBD2 (6 bases). From germline, CDR1 is SEHNR and CDR2 FQNEAQ (reference sequence). V was cut by 5 bases and J by 7 bases, with 12 bases left in between. There are 13 residues in the CDR3. The CDR3 region is CASSRGLGNEQFF. CDR3 DNA: TGTGCCAGCAGCAGGGGACTGGGGAATGAGCAGTTCTTC.

This sequence joins TRBV14 and TRBJ2-3; D gene uncertain. Germline values: CDR1 SGHDN, CDR2 FVKESK. Between the trimmed V and J ends, which lost 4 bases and 4 bases, there was a span of 9 bases. CDR3 length equals 13 residues. The DNA of the CDR3 is TGTGCCAGCAGCCCGTTCGCCTCAGATACGCAGTATTTT. It yields the protein CASSPFASDTQYF.

This sequence joins TRBV19 and TRBJ2-7, with D possibly matching TRBD2 (5 bases). Germline V gene sequence: CDR1 LNHDA, CDR2 SQIVND (reference sequence). Trimming shortened V by 8 bases and J by 7 bases, and 12 bases separated the two germline ends. The CDR3 length is 11 residues. CDR3 amino acids: CASGLRREQYF. The CDR3 DNA reads TGTGCCAGTGGGCTCAGGAGGGAGCAGTACTTC.

This chain joins TRBV6-1 and TRBJ1-3; D is uncertain. From germline, CDR1 is MNHNS and CDR2 SASEGT. The CDR3 has 10 residues. Trimming left V 6 bases short and J 8 bases short, with 5 bases between. The CDR3 sequence: CASRIDTIYF. CDR3 coding DNA: TGTGCCAGCAGGATAGACACCATATATTTT.

This clone was counted only a few times. The chain is built from TRBV30 and TRBJ1-5; no definite D call. V lost 0 bases, J lost 3 bases, and 6 bases lay in between. The CDR3 covers 13 residues. CDR1 and CDR2 from the germline V gene are GTSNPN and SVGIG (reference sequence). In DNA, the CDR3 is TGTGCCTGGAGTGTGGATACCAATCAGCCCCAGCATTTT. Translated, it gives CAWSVDTNQPQHF.

The chain recombines TRBV7-3 with TRBJ2-3; no definite D call. V was pared by 1 base and J by 2 bases, with 7 bases between. Germline lookup yields CDR1 SGHTA and CDR2 FQGTGA. This CDR3 comprises 14 residues. CDR3 protein: CASSLMANTDTQYF. The CDR3 DNA reads as TGTGCCAGCAGCTTAATGGCGAACACAGATACGCAGTATTTT.

The chain links TRBV5-1 to TRBJ2-5; D remains unclear. Trimming left V 0 bases short and J 2 bases short, with 8 bases between. From germline, CDR1 is SGHRS and CDR2 YFSETQ. The CDR3 runs to 14 residues. The CDR3 here is CASSLARQQETQYF. The CDR3 bases are TGCGCCAGCAGCTTGGCCCGGCAGCAAGAGACCCAGTACTTC. The variable domain in full, completed from reference TRBV5-1 and TRBJ2-5, reads KAGVTQTPRYLIKTRGQQVTLSCSPISGHRSVSWYQQTPGQGLQFLFEYFSETQRNKGNFPGRFSGRQFSNSRSEMNVSTLELGDSALYLCASSLARQQETQYFGPGTRLLVL.

The chain recombines TRBV5-1 with TRBJ2-3; D ambiguous. The V and J ends lost 4 bases and 2 bases respectively, with 11 bases between them. The germline V gene encodes CDR1 SGHRS and CDR2 YFSETQ. This CDR3 has 14 amino acids. The CDR3 DNA reads as TGCGCCAGCAGCCCCTCTGGGGACACAGATACGCAGTATTTT. Its protein is CASSPSGDTDTQYF.

This chain connects TRBV11-3 to TRBJ2-1, with 7 positions matching TRBD2. Per the germline V gene, CDR1 is SGHNT and CDR2 is YENEEA. The J segment lost 2 bases and the V segment lost 4 bases, leaving 5 bases of the junction unmatched. The CDR3 runs to 15 residues. CDR3 region: CASSSRGSAYNEQFF. As DNA, the CDR3 is TGTGCCAGCAGCTCCCGCGGGAGCGCCTACAATGAGCAGTTCTTC.

J is TRBJ2-5 and V is TRBV18; D is unclear. Per germline, CDR1 KGHSH and CDR2 LQKENI. The CDR3 is made up of 14 amino acids. The V end was cut by 1 base, the J end by 6 bases, with 12 bases between. The CDR3 loop is CASSPLVSSQTQYF. The DNA for the CDR3 is TGTGCCAGCTCACCACTTGTGTCCAGCCAGACCCAGTACTTC.

The CDR3 DNA sequence: TGTGCCAGCCAGCGGGGGGCTGTTAGCACAGATACGCAGTATTTT. It codes for CASQRGAVSTDTQYF. The chain recombines TRBV9 with TRBJ2-3; 9 positions agree with TRBD2. Germline V CDR1 and CDR2: SGDLS, YYNGEE. Unmatched junction bases numbered 6, after V lost 7 bases and J lost 0 bases. The CDR3 is made up of 15 amino acids.

J is TRBJ2-1 and V is TRBV6-5, with 10 bases lining up with TRBD2. Germline assignment: CDR1 MNHEY and CDR2 SVGAGI. J was trimmed by 12 bases and V by 6 bases; bases with no gene match: 11. CDR3 length: 14 amino acids. The CDR3 DNA is TGTGCCAGCAGCGCCGGGACTAGCGTCTTTGTGCAGTTCTTC. This codes for CASSAGTSVFVQFF.

For the CDR3, the DNA is TGTGCCAGCAGTTTATGGGGCAACTCCTACGAGCAGTACTTC. This codes for CASSLWGNSYEQYF. The chain couples TRBV14 to TRBJ2-7; perhaps TRBD1 as D (5 bases). CDR3 length: 14 amino acids. V lost 6 bases to trimming and J lost 0 bases, with 12 bases between them. Germline V CDR1 and CDR2: SGHDN, FVKESK.

This rearrangement joins TRBV5-1 to TRBJ2-7, with D possibly matching TRBD2 (6 bases). V lost 4 bases, J lost 6 bases, and 20 bases lay in between. The CDR3 is 15 amino acids. Germline assignment: CDR1 SGHRS and CDR2 YFSETQ. CDR3 bases: TGCGCCAGCAGCCCAGCGGGTACTTCATATCCCGAGCAGTACTTC. Its protein is CASSPAGTSYPEQYF.

V is TRBV9 and J is TRBJ2-1, with D possibly being TRBD2 (5 bases). Trimming left V 3 bases short and J 10 bases short, with 20 bases between. CDR3 length: 15 amino acids. In germline, CDR1 is SGDLS, CDR2 YYNGEE. This chain's CDR3 is CASSGIKRNPEEQFF. CDR3 nucleotides: TGTGCCAGCAGCGGTATTAAGCGGAATCCCGAAGAGCAGTTCTTC. Complete variable domain (other parts from reference TRBV9 and TRBJ2-1): DSGVTQTPKHLITATGQRVTLRCSPRSGDLSVYWYQQSLDQGLQFLIQYYNGEERAKGNILERFSAQQFPDLHSELNLSSLELGDSALYFCASSGIKRNPEEQFFGPGTRLTVL.

The V and J genes are TRBV5-1 and TRBJ1-5; D ambiguous. CDR1 is SGHRS and CDR2 is YFSETQ in the germline V gene. V was pared by 0 bases and J by 0 bases, with 7 bases between. The CDR3 is 15 residues long. CDR3 bases: TGCGCCAGCAGCTTGGGGGGATATAGCAATCAGCCCCAGCATTTT. Translated, it gives CASSLGGYSNQPQHF.

The chain recombines TRBV5-1 with TRBJ2-5; D remains ambiguous. The CDR3 runs 12 residues. In germline, CDR1 is SGHRS, CDR2 YFSETQ. V lost 4 bases to trimming and J lost 0 bases, with 4 bases between them. CDR3 bases: TGCGCCAGCAGCCCGGACCAAGAGACCCAGTACTTC. Amino acid sequence: CASSPDQETQYF.

The table lists this clone with a count of one. The chain employs TRBV4-1 and TRBJ2-1; unclear D gene. Germline V gene lookup returns CDR1 MGHRA and CDR2 YSYEKL. The CDR3 spans 16 residues. Trimming left V 0 bases short and J 3 bases short, with 12 bases between. This CDR3 reads CASSQDLGRDYNEQFF. The DNA for the CDR3 is TGCGCCAGCAGCCAAGATTTGGGTAGGGACTACAATGAGCAGTTCTTC.

This clone has a handful of counts. The genes are TRBV5-4 and TRBJ1-3; D is uncertain. The CDR3 contains 15 residues. Trimming removed 3 bases at V and 0 bases at J, with 10 bases between. Germline V gene lookup returns CDR1 SGHNT and CDR2 YYREEE (reference sequence). CDR3 bases: TGTGCCAGCAGCTGGGGAGGAAGCTCTGGAAACACCATATATTTT. The encoded protein is CASSWGGSSGNTIYF.

The chain is built from TRBV10-3 and TRBJ2-2; D ambiguous. Germline-derived CDR1 and CDR2 are ENHRY and SYGVKD. V lost 0 bases to trimming and J lost 7 bases, with 9 bases between them. The CDR3 runs to 14 residues. The CDR3 is CAISESREGGELFF. The DNA of the CDR3 is TGTGCCATCAGTGAGTCAAGAGAAGGCGGGGAGCTGTTTTTT.

The CDR3: CASTWREGGYNEQFF. CDR3 bases: TGTGCCAGTACATGGCGGGAGGGTGGGTACAATGAGCAGTTCTTC. This chain connects TRBV19 to TRBJ2-1; the match to TRBD2 covers 9 bases. J was trimmed by 4 bases and V by 7 bases; bases with no gene match: 8. Germline CDR1 and CDR2: LNHDA and SQIVND (reference sequence). The CDR3 extends over 15 amino acids. Full variable domain (missing parts from reference TRBV19 and TRBJ2-1): DGGITQSPKYLFRKEGQNVTLSCEQNLNHDAMYWYRQDPGQGLRLIYYSQIVNDFQKGDIAEGYSVSREKKESFPLTVTSAQKNPTAFYLCASTWREGGYNEQFFGPGTRLTVL.

V is TRBV9 and J is TRBJ1-1; D perhaps matches TRBD1 (5 bases). Germline CDR1 is SGDLS and CDR2 is YYNGEE. This CDR3 has 15 residues. With 2 bases removed from V and 1 base from J, the gap between germline ends came to 12 bases. The CDR3 DNA is TGTGCCAGCAGCGTCCGAGGGGCCCCGAACACTGAAGCTTTCTTT. It codes for CASSVRGAPNTEAFF. The variable domain in full, with the rest retrieved from reference TRBV9 and TRBJ1-1, is DSGVTQTPKHLITATGQRVTLRCSPRSGDLSVYWYQQSLDQGLQFLIQYYNGEERAKGNILERFSAQQFPDLHSELNLSSLELGDSALYFCASSVRGAPNTEAFFGQGTRLTVV.

The CDR3 nucleotides are TGTGCCAGCAGCTTAGGCCCCCAGGGGCGGAATACGCAGTATTTT. It yields the protein CASSLGPQGRNTQYF. The V call is TRBV11-2, the J call TRBJ2-3; TRBD1 is a possible D gene (6 bases). This CDR3 spans 15 amino acids. CDR1 SGHAT and CDR2 FQNNGV come from the germline V gene. V was cut by 1 base and J by 7 bases, with 15 bases left in between.

The chain uses TRBV18 and TRBJ2-7; 14 nucleotides line up with TRBD2. The length of the CDR3 is 14 residues. The V and J ends lost 4 bases and 7 bases, in that order; junction bases with no gene match: 3. In germline, CDR1 is KGHSH, CDR2 LQKENI. CDR3 DNA sequence: TGTGCCAGCTCACTGGGACTAGCGGGAGTGGAGCAGTACTTC. It is translated as CASSLGLAGVEQYF.

The chain couples TRBV5-1 to TRBJ2-1; 7 nucleotides agree with TRBD1. The V gene end was trimmed by 1 base and the J gene end by 2 bases; junction bases not matched to a gene: 3. The CDR3 has 15 residues. Per the germline V gene, CDR1 is SGHRS and CDR2 is YFSETQ. CDR3 DNA: TGCGCCAGCAGCTTGAGCCAGGGGGCCTACAATGAGCAGTTCTTC. Translated: CASSLSQGAYNEQFF.